This TCR beta chain was captured by sequencing in a study of blood T cell repertoires in COVID-19. For the study at large: PBMCs, B-cell-depleted T cells, or T cells provided the cDNA or gDNA that made up the material.

V lost 7 bases and J 3 bases, leaving 12 bases between the germline ends. The CDR3 covers 13 residues. Germline CDR1 is MNHEY and CDR2 is SVGAGI. As originally analysed: Reference gene primer amplification gave estimated nucleated cell counts. Produced via immunoSEQ multiplex PCR; TCRdb's table is partial and in-frame only. V, J and clone size were drawn from that table, and D and trimming were deduced from the DNA. The table has approximately 280,000 clones, around 84% seen once. This study enrolled people aged about 18 to 100 from approximately 24 US geographic areas. Participant-given clinical history determined each cohort assignment.

This receptor was identified in a man aged 35 to 55 who had been exposed to COVID-19. Sequenced input: PBMCs or T cells enriched from blood (not recorded which). This chain joins TRBV6-5 and TRBJ1-2; D is uncertain. The CDR3 DNA follows: TGTGCCAGCACACGGGGATCGGACTATGGCTACACCTTC. Translated: CASTRGSDYGYTF.